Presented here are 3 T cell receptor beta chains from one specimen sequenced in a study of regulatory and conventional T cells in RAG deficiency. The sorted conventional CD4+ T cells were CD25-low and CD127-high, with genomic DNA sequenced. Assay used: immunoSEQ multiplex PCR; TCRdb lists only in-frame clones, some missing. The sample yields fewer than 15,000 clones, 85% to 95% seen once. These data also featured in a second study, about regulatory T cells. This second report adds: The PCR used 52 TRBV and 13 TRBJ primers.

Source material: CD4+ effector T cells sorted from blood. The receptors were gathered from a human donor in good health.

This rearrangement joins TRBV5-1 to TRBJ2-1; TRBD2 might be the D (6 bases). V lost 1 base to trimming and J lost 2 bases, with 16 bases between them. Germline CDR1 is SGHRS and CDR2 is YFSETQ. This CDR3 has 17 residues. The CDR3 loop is CASSLRIAEPTYNEQFF. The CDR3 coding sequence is TGCGCCAGCAGCTTGAGGATAGCGGAGCCCACCTACAATGAGCAGTTCTTC.

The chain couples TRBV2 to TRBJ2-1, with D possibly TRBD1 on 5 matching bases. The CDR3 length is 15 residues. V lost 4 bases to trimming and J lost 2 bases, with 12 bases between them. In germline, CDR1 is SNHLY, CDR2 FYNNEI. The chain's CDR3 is CASSVDRGAYNEQFF. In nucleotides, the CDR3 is TGTGCCAGCAGTGTTGACAGAGGTGCCTACAATGAGCAGTTCTTC.

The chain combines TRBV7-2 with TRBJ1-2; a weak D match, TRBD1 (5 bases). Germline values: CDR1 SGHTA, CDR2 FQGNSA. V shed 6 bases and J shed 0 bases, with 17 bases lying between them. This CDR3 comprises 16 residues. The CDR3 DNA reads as TGTGCCAGCAGAGTTAACCCGACAGAATCTAACTATGGCTACACCTTC. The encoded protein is CASRVNPTESNYGYTF.